This is a list of T cell receptor beta chains from one sample in a study of Graves' ophthalmopathy and Graves' hyperthyroidism. TCRdb re-analysed the multiplex PCR reads in MiXCR, keeping a single row per CDR3 protein. This sample has about 380,000 distinct CDR3 sequences; about 16% occur once, and the top ten carry 5.5% to 7%. The source material was peripheral blood. These TCRs come from a woman aged 18-29 years with stable Graves' hyperthyroidism. Each CDR3 is given with its conserved first and last residue. A D gene is named only where the DNA matches it firmly. Not every row has a clone size; where given, it reads once, few, many or a size class.

d_call j_call clone_size v_call cdr3_nt cdr3_aa
. TRBJ1-1 many TRBV12-3/TRBV12-4 TGTGCCAGCAGTTCCAGATTGGGTTCGAGGAGAGGGAACACTGAAGCTTTCTTT CASSSRLGSRRGNTEAFF
. TRBJ2-2 many TRBV11-2 TGTGCCAGCAGCTTAGTAGAGGGCACCGGGGAGCTGTTTTTT CASSLVEGTGELFF
. TRBJ2-7 many TRBV10-3 TGTGCCATCAGTAGGGACGGAAATTACGAGCAGTACTTC CAISRDGNYEQYF
. TRBJ1-5 many TRBV6-2/TRBV6-3 TGTGCCAGCAGTTACAGCGGCACAGCGAATCAGCCCCAGCATTTT CASSYSGTANQPQHF
. TRBJ2-2 many TRBV4-2 TGTGCCAGCAGCCACCATGGGCAGGCCCTCCACACCGGGGAGCTGTTTTTT CASSHHGQALHTGELFF
TRBD2 TRBJ2-2 many TRBV12-3/TRBV12-4 TGTGCCAGCAGTTTAGCGCGGCGGGGGGGCGCCGGGGAGCTGTTTTTT CASSLARRGGAGELFF
. TRBJ1-1 few TRBV5-1 TGCGCCAGCAGCTTGGAATTAGGGGCGAACACTGAAGCTTTCTTT CASSLELGANTEAFF
TRBD1 TRBJ1-1 . TRBV7-2 TGTGCCAGCAGCTTACTGACAGGGGCGACTGAAGCTTTCTTT CASSLLTGATEAFF
. TRBJ1-3 many TRBV12-3/TRBV12-4 TGTGCCAGCAGTGGTCGGGCCACGGGAAACACCATATATTTT CASSGRATGNTIYF
. TRBJ1-2 many TRBV2 TGTGCCAGCAGTGCCACAAGGGGGGGGCTCAGCTATGGCTACACCTTC CASSATRGGLSYGYTF
. TRBJ1-1 many TRBV12-3/TRBV12-4 TGTGCCAGCAGTTCTTCCGGGACCCCGTGGTGGGTCACTGAAGCTTTCTTT CASSSSGTPWWVTEAFF
TRBD1 TRBJ1-1 . TRBV6-4 TGTGCCAGCAAGGAGGGGGCTTGGGTGAACACTGAAGCTTTCTTT CASKEGAWVNTEAFF
. TRBJ2-2 many TRBV29-1 TGCAGCGTTCTTGGGACGGCGCTAAACACCGGGGAGCTGTTTTTT CSVLGTALNTGELFF
. TRBJ2-2 once TRBV7-8 TGTGCCAGCAGCTCACCCGGGACATACACCGGGGAGCTGTTTTTT CASSSPGTYTGELFF
TRBD2 TRBJ2-7 . TRBV12-3/TRBV12-4 TGTGCCAGCAGTTTAATAGCGGGGGGGGTATACGAGCAGTACTTC CASSLIAGGVYEQYF
TRBD1 TRBJ1-1 . TRBV18 TGTGCCAGCTCAGCTCGGGACAGGATGATGAACACTGAAGCTTTCTTT CASSARDRMMNTEAFF
. TRBJ1-1 many TRBV24-1 TGTGCCACCAGTGATCCACCTCCGAACACTGAAGCTTTCTTT CATSDPPPNTEAFF
. TRBJ2-7 many TRBV11-2 TGTGCCAGCAACCCCTTCGGGTACGAGCAGTACTTC CASNPFGYEQYF
. TRBJ2-7 . TRBV19 TGTGCCAGTAGTAATCGTAGGGGATCCGAGCAGTACTTC CASSNRRGSEQYF
. TRBJ1-3 . TRBV20-1 TGCAGCGTACTGACAGCGTTGAGCTCTGGAAACACCATATATTTT CSVLTALSSGNTIYF
. TRBJ1-1 . TRBV6-1 TGTGCCAGCAGTCGTAGGGACGCGGTAAACACTGAAGCTTTCTTT CASSRRDAVNTEAFF
. TRBJ1-2 . TRBV15 TGTGCCACCAGCTTCTCGACAGGCGGTGACTATGGCTACACCTTC CATSFSTGGDYGYTF